The entry below gives a single T cell receptor beta chain sequence along with its context. It has no known antigen specificity. No base quality values were provided; no much bigger clone lies one nucleotide off. The sample comes from a study of PD-L1 blockade in urothelial cancer (dated by TCRdb to 2016 to 2017). General notes on the study: All patients started therapy in the mid-2010s and received atezolizumab 1,200 mg intravenously every 3 weeks. Blood samples yielded a median of roughly 150,000 T cells and more than 75,000 unique TCRs, with median clonality roughly 0.084. An exploratory multi-omic analysis was conducted of the somatic, immune and clinical correlates of response to PD-L1 blockade with atezolizumab in urothelial cancer. Twenty-nine patients had pretreatment blood TCR-seq, some 25 had at least one posttreatment blood collection, and some 25 had tumor TCR-seq. About nine tenths of the roughly 29 patients were males with bladder-origin urothelial cancer, and about 65% of the roughly 29 reported a prior smoking history. Eight to ten patients achieved durable clinical benefit and about 22 did not. Blood samples were analyzed 3 weeks after the start of treatment (second dose) and 6 weeks after the start of treatment. Progression-free survival longer than 6 months counted as durable clinical benefit, and TCR features were additionally tested against both progression-free and overall survival. An ECOG performance status of 0 or 1 was recorded for the patients, and 0 to 3 prior chemotherapy regimens had been received by the patients. Pretreatment tumor samples and matched peripheral blood, collected serially before and after atezolizumab treatment, underwent TCR sequencing. In the same patients, whole exome sequencing and RNA sequencing of pretreatment tumors were performed in addition to TCR sequencing. General conclusions and limits of the study: A pretreatment peripheral blood TCR clonality below the median was linked to improved progression-free and overall survival. Because the sample size was small (n ≈ 31) and many of the analyses were exploratory, the results are meant to be hypothesis-generating. Among patients with durable benefit, tumor-associated TCR clones showed greater expansion in peripheral blood 3 weeks after treatment started (n of about 21, p = 0.022).

The sample's time point, from its label and the paper: pretreatment peripheral blood. The cohort comprised 30 or so patients with locally advanced or metastatic urothelial carcinoma treated at Memorial Sloan Kettering on a trial protocol. Peripheral blood mononuclear cells were collected from each patient pretreatment and during treatment, giving between 1 and 8 total time points per patient. The Qiagen DNeasy Blood extraction kit was used to purify genomic DNA from total PBMCs and tumor samples. PBMCs were collected pretreatment and during treatment and were isolated and stored as previously described. Each PCR received spiked-in synthetic TCR analog templates so that absolute template abundance could be estimated from read counts. TCRbeta CDR3 regions were amplified from genomic DNA with bias-controlled V and J gene primers using the immunoSEQ assay. Rearranged TCRbeta segments were sequenced at approximately 20X coverage. In the source study's methods: Clustering was used to correct sequencing errors, and CDR3s were annotated against IMGT so that V, D and J genes could be assigned. Downstream analyses used only productive TCRbeta rearrangements and left out out-of-frame or stop-codon sequences. Clonality was computed as one minus Shannon entropy normalized by the log of the number of unique productive sequences. Fisher's exact test with Benjamini-Hochberg correction, at a threshold of adjusted p below 0.01, was used to find clones that differed between time points or between blood and tumor. Here the immuneACCESS table is served through TCRdb, limited to in-frame sequences with V and J called. Missing clones are a known gap in these copies; in checked studies unresolved V genes cover under half, and the rest lacks a known reason. The V and J calls and clone size come from that table; D and trimming were worked out from the DNA. Recorded for this sample are 87,000 or so clones; 84% of them occurred a single time. 2% to 2.5% of the sample is taken by the ten largest.

The V end loses 5 bases and the J end loses 0 bases, and a stretch of 16 bases separates them. The CDR3, from cysteine to phenylalanine, totals 16 residues. Solely the CDR3 DNA is kept, with 48 bases framed from the first base. CDR1 LNHNV and CDR2 YYDKDF are derived from the germline V gene (reference sequence). The clonotype was recovered from a man in his sixties with urothelial cancer. The rearranged chain carries TRBV15 and TRBJ1-2, and TRBD1 may be the D gene, going by 5 matching bases. Sequencing used PBMCs, obtained around atezolizumab (anti-PD-L1) treatment. The CDR3 is CATSPGGAQANYGYTF. DNA sequence: TGTGCCACCAGCCCCGGGGGAGCTCAAGCTAACTATGGCTACACCTTC.